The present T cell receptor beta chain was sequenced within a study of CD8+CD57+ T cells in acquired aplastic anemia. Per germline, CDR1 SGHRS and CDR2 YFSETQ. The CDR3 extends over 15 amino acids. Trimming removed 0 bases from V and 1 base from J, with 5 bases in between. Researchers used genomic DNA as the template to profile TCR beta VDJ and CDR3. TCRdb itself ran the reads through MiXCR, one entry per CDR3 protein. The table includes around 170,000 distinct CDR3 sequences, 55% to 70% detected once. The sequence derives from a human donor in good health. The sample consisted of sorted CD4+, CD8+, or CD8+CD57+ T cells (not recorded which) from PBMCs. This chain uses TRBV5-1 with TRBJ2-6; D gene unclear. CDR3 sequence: CASSLEGSGANVLTF. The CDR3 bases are TGCGCCAGCAGCTTGGAGGGATCTGGGGCCAACGTCCTGACTTTC.